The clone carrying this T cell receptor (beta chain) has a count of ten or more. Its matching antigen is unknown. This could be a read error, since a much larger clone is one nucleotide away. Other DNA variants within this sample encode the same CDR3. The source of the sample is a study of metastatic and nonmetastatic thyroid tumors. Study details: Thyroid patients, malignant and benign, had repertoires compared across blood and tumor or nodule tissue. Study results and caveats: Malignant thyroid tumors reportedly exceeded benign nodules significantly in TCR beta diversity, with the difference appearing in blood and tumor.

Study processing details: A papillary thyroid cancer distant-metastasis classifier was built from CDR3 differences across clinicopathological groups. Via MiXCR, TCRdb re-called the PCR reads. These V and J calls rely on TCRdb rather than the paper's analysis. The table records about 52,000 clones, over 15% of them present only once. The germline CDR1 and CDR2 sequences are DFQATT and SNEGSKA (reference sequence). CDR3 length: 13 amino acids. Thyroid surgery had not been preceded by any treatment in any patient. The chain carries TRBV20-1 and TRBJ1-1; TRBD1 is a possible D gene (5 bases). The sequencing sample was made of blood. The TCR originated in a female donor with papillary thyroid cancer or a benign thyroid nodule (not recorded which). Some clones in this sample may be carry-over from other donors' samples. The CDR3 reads CSARDRGNTEAFF. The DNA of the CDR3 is TGCAGTGCTAGAGATCGGGGGAACACTGAAGCATTCTTT.